The 29 T cell receptor beta chains reported below all come from one sample, sequenced in a study of technical replicates of blood from several donors. Repertoires were generated with immunoSEQ multiplex PCR, while TCRdb's copy carries only in-frame clones and drops some. The sample includes some 96,000 clones, roughly 95% seen only once; the top ten take approximately 0.22%. Sequenced sample: T cells isolated from PBMCs. The receptors come from a human donor in good health.

The chain carries TRBV27 and TRBJ2-1; 8 nucleotides agree with TRBD1. CDR3 size: 15 residues. The junction had 8 bases not matched to a gene; V was cut back by 4 bases and J by 6 bases. Germline V gene lookup returns CDR1 MNHEY and CDR2 SMNVEV (reference sequence). CDR3 residues: CASSSGTGPLNEQFF. The CDR3 DNA reads as TGTGCCAGCAGTTCCGGGACAGGCCCCCTCAATGAGCAGTTCTTC.

The rearrangement links TRBV5-1 to TRBJ2-1, with D perhaps matching TRBD1 (5 bases). This CDR3 has 15 residues. The germline V gene has CDR1 SGHRS and CDR2 YFSETQ. The V and J ends lost 2 bases and 0 bases respectively, with 9 bases between them. CDR3: CASSLGVSSYNEQFF. The CDR3 DNA reads as TGCGCCAGCAGCTTAGGGGTAAGCTCCTACAATGAGCAGTTCTTC.

This clone has a single count. V gene TRBV7-8 combines with J gene TRBJ2-1; 7 bases match TRBD2. Germline assignment: CDR1 SGHVS and CDR2 FQNEAQ. With 5 bases clipped from V and 0 bases from J, the junction kept 4 bases outside the gene matches. The CDR3 consists of 15 residues. The CDR3 DNA is TGTGCCAGCAGCCCTAGCGGAGGCTCCTACAATGAGCAGTTCTTC. Translation: CASSPSGGSYNEQFF.

The gene calls are TRBV19 and TRBJ1-2; 7 bases agree with TRBD1. The V gene's germline CDR1 is LNHDA and CDR2 SQIVND (reference sequence). This CDR3 is 15 amino acids long. Trimming at V came to 6 bases and at J to 4 bases, leaving 11 bases not matched to a gene. DNA for the CDR3: TGTGCCAGTAGCAACCCGTTACAGGGGCGCTATGGCTACACCTTC. It translates to CASSNPLQGRYGYTF.

The chain combines TRBV5-1 with TRBJ2-1; 14 nucleotides line up with TRBD2. Germline CDR1 reads SGHRS; CDR2 reads YFSETQ. The V gene end was trimmed by 4 bases and the J gene end by 6 bases; junction bases not matched to a gene: 6. The CDR3 is made up of 16 amino acids. The CDR3 DNA is TGCGCCAGCAGCCTGGGACTAGCGGGAGCCCTCAATGAGCAGTTCTTC. It specifies CASSLGLAGALNEQFF.

The J gene is TRBJ1-2, the V gene TRBV9; 10 positions agree with TRBD1. The germline gives CDR1 SGDLS, CDR2 YYNGEE. The CDR3 consists of 18 residues. V was pared by 4 bases and J by 6 bases, with 18 bases of the junction left unmatched. CDR3 nucleotides: TGTGCCAGCAGCCCACGTACCTGGAGGGACAGGGGATTCGATGGCTACACCTTC. It codes for CASSPRTWRDRGFDGYTF.

This CDR3 reads CAWTSPPRDTEAFF. Here the CDR3 DNA reads TGTGCCTGGACCTCGCCCCCCCGGGACACTGAAGCTTTCTTT. The chain couples TRBV30 to TRBJ1-1; D is ambiguous. This CDR3 has 14 residues. Germline lookup yields CDR1 GTSNPN and CDR2 SVGIG (reference sequence). V dropped 4 bases and J dropped 3 bases, with 15 bases sitting between them.

V gene TRBV5-6 combines with J gene TRBJ1-5, with a weak D call TRBD1 (5 bases). Germline V gene data show CDR1 as SGHDT and CDR2 as YYEEEE. V lost 2 bases and J 6 bases, leaving 15 bases between the germline ends. The CDR3 runs to 15 residues. CDR3 region: CASSFSSGDRQPQHF. CDR3 DNA: TGTGCCAGCAGCTTCAGTTCGGGGGATCGTCAGCCCCAGCATTTT.

The chain joins TRBV27 to TRBJ2-1, with D possibly matching TRBD1 (5 bases). V gave up 6 bases and J gave up 3 bases, with 9 bases separating them. The CDR3 covers 13 residues. Germline lookup yields CDR1 MNHEY and CDR2 SMNVEV (reference sequence). The CDR3 DNA is TGTGCCAGCAGGCTGACAGACTACAATGAGCAGTTCTTC. Residues: CASRLTDYNEQFF.

The V call is TRBV6-4, the J call TRBJ2-1; tentative D call: TRBD1 (6 bases). There are 12 residues in the CDR3. Germline values: CDR1 MRHNA, CDR2 SNTAGT. V dropped 4 bases and J dropped 5 bases, with 6 bases sitting between them. The CDR3 sequence is CASSGQDNEQFF. CDR3 DNA sequence: TGTGCCAGCAGTGGACAGGACAATGAGCAGTTCTTC.

This clone was recorded once. V and J are TRBV5-4 and TRBJ2-1; D may be TRBD1 (6 bases). The length of the CDR3 is 15 residues. V was cut by 3 bases and J by 2 bases, with 12 bases left in between. From germline, CDR1 is SGHNT and CDR2 YYREEE (reference sequence). The CDR3 DNA reads as TGTGCCAGCAGCTACACAGGGCTCACCTACAATGAGCAGTTCTTC. Translating it yields CASSYTGLTYNEQFF.

This rearrangement joins TRBV18 to TRBJ2-1, with D unclear. Germline CDR1 KGHSH, CDR2 LQKENI. CDR3 length: 15 residues. The V gene lost 2 bases and the J gene lost 0 bases, with 8 bases spanning the gap. The CDR3 coding sequence is TGTGCCAGCTCACCAGGCTTCAGCTCCTACAATGAGCAGTTCTTC. This translates into CASSPGFSSYNEQFF.

The chain links TRBV19 to TRBJ2-1; TRBD1 matches 9 bases. The germline gives CDR1 LNHDA, CDR2 SQIVND (reference sequence). This CDR3 is built from 16 residues. The junction had 10 bases not matched to a gene; V was cut back by 3 bases and J by 7 bases. The CDR3 region has the DNA TGTGCCAGTAGTATCGATAGGAGCGGGACAGGGAATGAGCAGTTCTTC. It translates to CASSIDRSGTGNEQFF.

This clone has just one count. The chain carries TRBV6-5 and TRBJ1-2, with 9 bases fitting TRBD1. With 2 bases clipped from V and 8 bases from J, the junction kept 9 bases outside the gene matches. The germline gives CDR1 MNHEY, CDR2 SVGAGI. CDR3 length: 15 amino acids. CDR3 in amino acids: CASSYGGRQGVGYTF. Here the CDR3 DNA reads TGTGCCAGCAGTTACGGGGGGAGACAGGGGGTCGGCTACACCTTC.

The genes are TRBV5-1 and TRBJ2-3, with D unclear. V was cut by 3 bases and J by 2 bases, with 4 bases left in between. The germline CDR1 and CDR2 sequences are SGHRS and YFSETQ. The CDR3 is made up of 12 amino acids. CDR3 DNA: TGCGCCAGCAGCTCAAACACAGATACGCAGTATTTT. Its protein is CASSSNTDTQYF.

In nucleotides, the CDR3 is TGTGCCAGCAGCCAACCCGGGGGGTACACCGGGGAGCTGTTTTTT. It translates to CASSQPGGYTGELFF. The chain uses TRBV7-6 and TRBJ2-2; TRBD2 matches 7 bases. The CDR3 is 15 amino acids. Trimming removed 5 bases from V and 3 bases from J; junction bases left unmatched: 6. The germline V gene has CDR1 SGHVS and CDR2 FNYEAQ.

J is TRBJ1-5 and V is TRBV4-1; no definite D call. Trimming pared 0 bases from V and 4 bases from J, leaving 10 bases between. This CDR3 is built from 15 residues. Per germline, CDR1 MGHRA and CDR2 YSYEKL. The CDR3 region is CASSQEGGGNQPQHF. The CDR3 nucleotides are TGCGCCAGCAGCCAAGAGGGAGGCGGTAATCAGCCCCAGCATTTT.

The rearrangement links TRBV7-9 to TRBJ2-7; D is perhaps TRBD2 (6 bases). The CDR3 runs 15 residues. CDR1 is SEHNR, CDR2 FQNEAQ, per germline (reference sequence). Trimming removed 1 base from V and 3 bases from J, with 13 bases in between. CDR3 loop: CASSLGAGLFYEQYF. The CDR3 DNA is TGTGCCAGCAGCTTAGGGGCGGGACTCTTCTACGAGCAGTACTTC.

This rearrangement joins TRBV7-6 to TRBJ1-2; tentatively, D is TRBD1 (6 bases). Trimming stripped 5 bases from V and 8 bases from J, with 12 bases between. The germline V gene has CDR1 SGHVS and CDR2 FNYEAQ. CDR3 length: 12 residues. The CDR3 spells CASSLTGSGYTF. The DNA of the CDR3 is TGTGCCAGCAGCCTAACAGGGTCCGGCTACACCTTC.

The chain links TRBV19 to TRBJ1-5; 10 bases agree with TRBD1. The CDR3 totals 16 residues. The ends lost 3 bases at V and 1 base at J; junction bases unmatched: 3. CDR1 and CDR2 from the germline V gene are LNHDA and SQIVND (reference sequence). The CDR3 loop is CASSIQGQGSNQPQHF. In DNA form, the CDR3 reads TGTGCCAGTAGTATCCAGGGACAGGGGAGCAATCAGCCCCAGCATTTT.

The chain carries TRBV18 and TRBJ2-2; D is ambiguous. V was clipped by 0 bases and J by 1 base, with 15 bases between them. CDR3 size: 18 residues. The germline CDR1 and CDR2 sequences are KGHSH and LQKENI. The CDR3 region has the DNA TGTGCCAGCTCACCACCGTTTTTACTAAGGAAGAACACCGGGGAGCTGTTTTTT. Its translation is CASSPPFLLRKNTGELFF.

A note on this clone: This specimen includes other DNA sequences encoding the same CDR3. The chain combines TRBV6-5 with TRBJ2-7; D is possibly TRBD1 (5 bases). Trimming pared 4 bases from V and 4 bases from J, leaving 14 bases between. The germline CDR1 and CDR2 sequences are MNHEY and SVGAGI. This CDR3 contains 14 residues. In DNA, the CDR3 is TGTGCCAGCAGTTGGGGCCAGGGTAGTTACGAGCAGTACTTC. It is translated as CASSWGQGSYEQYF.

A few counts support this clone. The chain links TRBV18 to TRBJ1-1, with D possibly TRBD1 on 6 matching bases. The CDR3 consists of 19 residues. Germline V CDR1 and CDR2: KGHSH, LQKENI. V lost 3 bases and J lost 4, with 27 bases in between. The CDR3 DNA is TGTGCCAGCTCACCCTACGCCCCCAGGGGACCAATATGGACCACTGAAGCTTTCTTT. Its protein product is CASSPYAPRGPIWTTEAFF.

The genes are TRBV10-3 and TRBJ1-5, with 12 bases that match TRBD1. Looked up from germline, CDR1 is ENHRY and CDR2 is SYGVKD. V dropped 3 bases and J dropped 2; count of bases not matched to a gene: 5. The CDR3 contains 17 residues. CDR3 in DNA: TGTGCCATCAGTGACGGGACAGGGGGCGTTGGCAATCAGCCCCAGCATTTT. Translating gives CAISDGTGGVGNQPQHF.

The chain carries TRBV4-1 and TRBJ1-5; 8 bases line up with TRBD1. The V gene's germline CDR1 is MGHRA and CDR2 YSYEKL. The CDR3 covers 13 residues. Trimming removed 3 bases from V and 6 bases from J; junction bases left unmatched: 1. In DNA form, the CDR3 reads TGCGCCAGCAGCCATGACAGGGGTCAGCCCCAGCATTTT. Its translation: CASSHDRGQPQHF.

The rearrangement links TRBV7-3 to TRBJ2-2, with 10 bases lining up with TRBD2. The CDR3 totals 18 residues. Looked up from germline, CDR1 is SGHTA and CDR2 is FQGTGA. J lost 6 bases, V lost 5 bases, and 15 bases had no gene match. CDR3 region: CASSAISGGLFRAGELFF. The CDR3 DNA reads as TGTGCCAGCAGCGCCATTAGCGGGGGGCTCTTTCGTGCCGGGGAGCTGTTTTTT. Filled out from reference TRBV7-3 and TRBJ2-2, the complete variable domain reads GAGVSQTPSNKVTEKGKYVELRCDPISGHTALYWYRQSLGQGPEFLIYFQGTGAADDSGLPNDRFFAVRPEGSVSTLKIQRTERGDSAVYLCASSAISGGLFRAGELFFGEGSRLTVL.

J is TRBJ1-3 and V is TRBV5-1; 10 bases agree with TRBD1. The germline V gene encodes CDR1 SGHRS and CDR2 YFSETQ. With 4 bases clipped from V and 9 bases from J, the junction kept 13 bases outside the gene matches. The CDR3 runs 16 residues. The CDR3 loop is CASSQGQGRTSGTIYF. The CDR3, as DNA: TGCGCCAGCAGCCAGGGACAGGGGCGGACCTCGGGCACCATATATTTT. Looking up the rest from reference TRBV5-1 and TRBJ1-3 gives the full variable domain: KAGVTQTPRYLIKTRGQQVTLSCSPISGHRSVSWYQQTPGQGLQFLFEYFSETQRNKGNFPGRFSGRQFSNSRSEMNVSTLELGDSALYLCASSQGQGRTSGTIYFGEGSWLTVV.

This sequence joins TRBV11-3 and TRBJ2-1; TRBD1 agrees at 8 bases. Unmatched junction bases numbered 10, after V lost 7 bases and J lost 8 bases. Germline V gives CDR1 SGHNT, CDR2 YENEEA. The CDR3 consists of 14 residues. CDR3: CASTPTTGEDEQFF. CDR3 DNA sequence: TGTGCCAGCACCCCCACGACAGGGGAGGATGAGCAGTTCTTC. Using reference TRBV11-3 and TRBJ2-1 for the parts outside the CDR3, the full variable domain is EAGVVQSPRYKIIEKKQPVAFWCNPISGHNTLYWYLQNLGQGPELLIRYENEEAVDDSQLPKDRFSAERLKGVDSTLKIQPAELGDSAVYLCASTPTTGEDEQFFGPGTRLTVL.

V gene TRBV6-6 combines with J gene TRBJ2-1; TRBD1 is a possible D gene (6 bases). Germline-derived CDR1 and CDR2 are MNHNY and SVGAGI (reference sequence). Between the trimmed V and J ends, which lost 5 bases and 0 bases, there was a span of 11 bases. This CDR3 has 15 amino acids. Written as DNA, the CDR3 is TGTGCCAGCAGTATGATAGGGGGCTCCTACAATGAGCAGTTCTTC. Translating it yields CASSMIGGSYNEQFF.